These 25 T cell receptor beta chains came from one sample sequenced in a study of cytomegalovirus exposure and HLA in healthy donors. Primers: 60 Vbeta forward and 13 Jbeta reverse. Assay: immunoSEQ multiplex PCR; the TCRdb copy retains only in-frame clones and omits some. The repertoire holds some 120,000 clones, with roughly 80% as singletons. Source material: PBMCs. All receptors come from a man aged 18 to 29 in good health and CMV-seropositive.

J is TRBJ2-2 and V is TRBV27, with D perhaps TRBD1 (6 bases). V was cut by 0 bases and J by 4 bases, with 6 bases left in between. The CDR3 totals 14 residues. CDR1 is MNHEY and CDR2 is SMNVEV in the germline V gene (reference sequence). CDR3 sequence reads: CASSLSGATGELFF. The CDR3 DNA follows: TGTGCCAGCAGTTTATCGGGGGCCACCGGGGAGCTGTTTTTT.

The chain has TRBV13 and TRBJ2-1; TRBD2 might be the D (6 bases). This CDR3 comprises 15 residues. Trimming took 4 bases from V and 8 from J, leaving 18 bases between them. CDR1 and CDR2 (germline): PRHDT, FYEKMQ (reference sequence). The DNA of the CDR3 is TGTGCCAGCAGCTGCCCCAGTGGAGGGATCGATGAGCAGTTCTTC. It encodes CASSCPSGGIDEQFF.

The V gene is TRBV2, the J gene TRBJ2-7; 14 nucleotides line up with TRBD2. Germline V gene data show CDR1 as SNHLY and CDR2 as FYNNEI. The length of the CDR3 is 18 residues. With V trimmed by 6 bases and J by 7 bases, 17 bases remained unmatched. CDR3 sequence (DNA): TGTGCCAGCAGCGGAACAAGGGGGGGGACTAGCGGGAGTCGTGAGCAGTACTTC. Amino acid sequence: CASSGTRGGTSGSREQYF.

This clone was seen only once. The V call is TRBV13, the J call TRBJ2-7; unclear D gene. CDR3 length: 13 amino acids. Germline lookup yields CDR1 PRHDT and CDR2 FYEKMQ (reference sequence). The V and J ends lost 5 bases and 4 bases respectively, with 12 bases between them. The CDR3 nucleotides read TGTGCCAGCAGCCTCAACAGACCGTACGAGCAGTACTTC. Protein: CASSLNRPYEQYF.

This clone was found once. The V gene is TRBV5-1, the J gene TRBJ2-7; 7 bases agree with TRBD1. Per germline, CDR1 SGHRS and CDR2 YFSETQ. The CDR3 runs to 15 residues. The V and J ends lost 4 bases and 2 bases, in that order; junction bases with no gene match: 9. CDR3 nucleotides: TGCGCCAGCAGCCAGCGACAGGGCCAACCCTACGAGCAGTACTTC. It codes for CASSQRQGQPYEQYF.

The rearrangement joins TRBV27 to TRBJ2-5; 7 positions agree with TRBD1. The DNA end is a closer match to TRBJ2-7, so the J assignment may be wrong. This CDR3 region has 13 residues. Germline assignment: CDR1 MNHEY and CDR2 SMNVEV (reference sequence). The CDR3 DNA is TGTGCCAGCAGTTCACTAGACAGGGACGAGCAGTACTTC. Translated: CASSSLDRDEQYF.

The chain combines TRBV27 with TRBJ1-2, with D unresolved. Germline values: CDR1 MNHEY, CDR2 SMNVEV (reference sequence). The CDR3 is made up of 11 amino acids. With 6 bases removed from V and 4 bases from J, the gap between germline ends came to 6 bases. CDR3 sequence (DNA): TGTGCCAGCAGCGGTCCCTATGGCTACACCTTC. Translated, it gives CASSGPYGYTF.

This chain uses TRBV10-2 with TRBJ1-2; the D is unclear. The V and J ends lost 7 bases and 1 base respectively, with 13 bases between them. Per the germline V gene, CDR1 is WSHSY and CDR2 is SAAADI. This CDR3 contains 14 residues. In DNA form, the CDR3 reads TGCGCCAGCACCGAGACGACTAATAACTATGGCTACACCTTC. It codes for CASTETTNNYGYTF.

The J gene is TRBJ1-1, the V gene TRBV7-2; D might be TRBD1 (6 bases). Germline lookup yields CDR1 SGHTA and CDR2 FQGNSA. The germline V and J ends were trimmed by 1 base and 8 bases, with 11 bases remaining between them. The CDR3 length is 13 residues. DNA for the CDR3: TGTGCCAGCAGCTTAGTGCTCAGGGGAGAAGCTTTCTTT. Its translation: CASSLVLRGEAFF. Using reference TRBV7-2 and TRBJ1-1 for the parts outside the CDR3, the full variable domain is GAGVSQSPSNKVTEKGKDVELRCDPISGHTALYWYRQSLGQGLEFLIYFQGNSAPDKSGLPSDRFSAERTGGSVSTLTIQRTQQEDSAVYLCASSLVLRGEAFFGQGTRLTVV.

The J gene is TRBJ2-4, the V gene TRBV6-5, with TRBD1 as a possible D gene (5 bases). The CDR3 is 14 residues long. Germline assignment: CDR1 MNHEY and CDR2 SVGAGI. V shed 5 bases and J shed 5 bases, with 13 bases lying between them. The DNA of the CDR3 is TGTGCCAGCAGTCCGTCCAGGGAACAAAACATTCAGTACTTC. Protein: CASSPSREQNIQYF.

The rearrangement uses TRBV6-1 and TRBJ1-3; 7 nucleotides agree with TRBD1. V was pared by 7 bases and J by 2 bases, with 8 bases of the junction left unmatched. The CDR3 is 15 amino acids. Germline CDR1 is MNHNS and CDR2 is SASEGT. In nucleotides, the CDR3 is TGTGCCAGCACTGCTATAGACAGGGCTGGAAACACCATATATTTT. Translation: CASTAIDRAGNTIYF.

This chain links TRBV7-9 with TRBJ2-2; possibly TRBD2 for D (6 bases). The CDR3 is 19 amino acids. Germline V gives CDR1 SEHNR, CDR2 FQNEAQ (reference sequence). Trimming shortened V by 2 bases and J by 6 bases, and 25 bases separated the two germline ends. CDR3 in DNA: TGTGCCAGCAGCTTATGGCTTTCTCTGGCTCCGGGGGACGCCGGGGAGCTGTTTTTT. It is translated as CASSLWLSLAPGDAGELFF.

This clone showed up just once. The V gene is TRBV2, the J gene TRBJ1-2; 7 nucleotides line up with TRBD1. Germline lookup yields CDR1 SNHLY and CDR2 FYNNEI. CDR3 length: 13 residues. With 5 bases clipped from V and 4 bases from J, the junction kept 4 bases outside the gene matches. CDR3: CASSYRGGYGYTF. CDR3 in DNA: TGTGCCAGCAGTTACAGGGGCGGCTATGGCTACACCTTC.

V usage is TRBV30 and J usage is TRBJ1-3; 7 bases map to TRBD1. V was pared by 0 bases and J by 7 bases, with 15 bases of the junction left unmatched. The CDR3 has 17 amino acids. The germline CDR1 and CDR2 sequences are GTSNPN and SVGIG (reference sequence). CDR3 protein: CAWSVRFLEGAMNTIYF. DNA of the CDR3: TGTGCCTGGAGTGTACGATTTTTGGAGGGGGCGATGAACACCATATATTTT.

This clone has only one observation. The chain employs TRBV6-1 and TRBJ2-3; D perhaps matches TRBD1 (6 bases). The CDR3 consists of 13 residues. Germline-derived CDR1 and CDR2 are MNHNS and SASEGT. Trimming left V 10 bases short and J 1 base short, with 12 bases between. For the CDR3, the DNA is TGTGCCACCCCGGGACAAGGCACAGATACGCAGTATTTT. Translating gives CATPGQGTDTQYF.

The chain links TRBV19 to TRBJ2-1, with 7 bases aligning to TRBD2. CDR1 is LNHDA, CDR2 SQIVND, per germline (reference sequence). The CDR3 runs 16 residues. Trimming removed 5 bases from V and 7 bases from J; junction bases left unmatched: 14. The CDR3 DNA follows: TGTGCCAGTAGTTCGTCCGGGACTACGGTCCCGAATGAGCAGTTCTTC. It translates to CASSSSGTTVPNEQFF.

The chain couples TRBV9 to TRBJ2-3; D might be TRBD2 (5 bases). The CDR3 is 14 amino acids. V was clipped by 0 bases and J by 4 bases, with 9 bases between them. CDR1 is SGDLS and CDR2 is YYNGEE in the germline V gene. This CDR3 reads CASSVAGYADTQYF. The DNA for the CDR3 is TGTGCCAGCAGCGTAGCGGGATACGCAGATACGCAGTATTTT.

This clone appeared a single time. This chain joins TRBV2 and TRBJ2-7, with D possibly matching TRBD1 (5 bases). Trimming shortened V by 8 bases and J by 4 bases, and 18 bases separated the two germline ends. The CDR3 is 14 residues long. Germline values: CDR1 SNHLY, CDR2 FYNNEI. This CDR3 reads CASSSRQRRYEQYF. The DNA for the CDR3 is TGTGCCAGCTCCTCTAGACAGCGCCGGTACGAGCAGTACTTC.

This chain uses TRBV5-1 with TRBJ2-2; TRBD1 agrees at 8 bases. The V segment lost 4 bases and the J segment 1 base; nucleotides outside the gene matches: 3. The V gene's germline CDR1 is SGHRS and CDR2 YFSETQ. There are 15 residues in the CDR3. CDR3 DNA: TGCGCCAGCAGCGAGGACAGGGTGAACACCGGGGAGCTGTTTTTT. This sequence encodes CASSEDRVNTGELFF.

The genes are TRBV7-2 and TRBJ2-7; 11 bases agree with TRBD1. The V gene's germline CDR1 is SGHTA and CDR2 FQGNSA. The CDR3 spans 16 residues. V lost 7 bases to trimming and J lost 2 bases; unmatched junction nucleotides: 10. This CDR3 reads CASTPNRTGGTYEQYF. In DNA, the CDR3 is TGTGCCAGCACCCCAAACAGGACAGGGGGCACCTACGAGCAGTACTTC.

The chain combines TRBV5-5 with TRBJ1-4, with D maybe TRBD1 (5 bases). V lost 4 bases to trimming and J lost 6 bases, with 13 bases between them. CDR3 length equals 14 residues. Germline values: CDR1 SGHKS, CDR2 YYEKEE (reference sequence). The CDR3 DNA reads TGTGCCAGCAGCCGAGCGGGGGGGGATGAAAAACTGTTTTTT. As protein: CASSRAGGDEKLFF.

The rearrangement links TRBV12-5 to TRBJ1-2; 11 nucleotides line up with TRBD1. Germline trimming cut 1 base from V and 8 bases from J; bases unmatched to any gene: 6. This CDR3 is built from 15 residues. CDR1 is LGHNT, CDR2 FRNRAP, per germline. The DNA of the CDR3 is TGTGCTAGTGGTTTGGACACCGGACAGGGGGCCGGCTACACCTTC. Translated, it gives CASGLDTGQGAGYTF.

In nucleotides, the CDR3 is TGTGCCAGCTCACCTCTTCGGACTGCTGGTGGTAGGGAGCAGTACTTC. It is translated as CASSPLRTAGGREQYF. This chain connects TRBV18 to TRBJ2-7, with D possibly TRBD2 on 5 matching bases. Germline CDR1 KGHSH, CDR2 LQKENI. CDR3 length: 16 amino acids. Trimming cost V 3 bases and J 7 bases, with 22 bases left between them.

The chain is built from TRBV30 and TRBJ1-3, with a possible D match to TRBD1 (6 bases). Germline CDR1 is GTSNPN and CDR2 is SVGIG (reference sequence). This CDR3 is 11 amino acids long. Trimming pared 4 bases from V and 9 bases from J, leaving 10 bases between. The CDR3 bases are TGTGCCTGGAATCTAGGGGGCACCATATATTTT. Translating gives CAWNLGGTIYF.

This chain connects TRBV6-5 to TRBJ1-2, with 8 positions matching TRBD1. V lost 5 bases and J lost 8; bases outside the gene matches: 10. The CDR3 has 14 amino acids. Germline V gives CDR1 MNHEY, CDR2 SVGAGI. CDR3 DNA sequence: TGTGCCAGCAGTACACCCCAGGGGGCCAGGGGCTACACCTTC. Translation gives CASSTPQGARGYTF.